Sequencing of this T cell receptor beta chain was carried out in a study of neurological immune-mediated disorders (dated by TCRdb to the late 2010s). Regarding the study in general: Using UMI-based sequencing, the study compared peripheral blood TCR-beta repertoires from patients with HTLV-I-associated myelopathy (HAM/TSP), patients with multiple sclerosis, and healthy controls. The approximately 96 TCR-beta libraries covered PBMC samples along with longitudinal samples, technical triplicates, and paired sorted CD4+ and CD8+ T-cell subsets. Longitudinal HAM/TSP and healthy donors were sampled at 3 time-points each (about 3-45 month intervals). The cohort included 60 to 75 subjects: some 14 with HAM/TSP, some 34 with multiple sclerosis, and about 20 healthy controls.

By its share of the sample, this clonotype is medium-sized (0.01 to 0.1%). Its specific antigen is unknown. At one boundary the junction diverges from the germline segment, which might be a read error. The germline V gene gives CDR1 as SGHVS and CDR2 as FNYEAQ. Taken from cysteine to phenylalanine, the CDR3 has 15 residues. Only CDR3 DNA is held: 45 bases, read in frame from base 1. cDNA was synthesized by template-switch 5'RACE using a primer carrying a 10-nucleotide random unique molecular identifier by which each TCR transcript was tagged. Every sequencing run yielded over 200 million TCR-beta sequences covering 15-18 subjects. The RNeasy kit was used for extraction of total RNA. Using the KAPA Real-time Library Amplification kit, TCR-beta VDJ regions were amplified with primers for the TCR constant region and the 5'RACE anchor. Sample indexes and Illumina adaptors were added in a first PCR, after which library yield was increased in a second PCR. After Ampure bead purification, the TCR product of roughly 650 bp was size-selected on a 2% E-gel SizeSelection system. Before pooling, library quality was checked on a Bioanalyzer, concentration was measured with Qubit, and libraries were quantified with the Kapa Library Quantification kit. Libraries were sequenced paired-end 2 x 150 bp on an Illumina HiSeq 2500. To increase sequence diversity, about 25-31% phiX was spiked into each library pool. Regarding the original processing steps: The UMI-based MiGEC pipeline processed quality-filtered reads and removed over 75% of raw TCR sequences during error correction. IMGT germline references were used for alignment of VDJ genes, and clonotypes were defined by a unique CDR3 amino acid sequence together with V-J genes. VDJtools evaluated clonal expansion, Shannon diversity and CDR3 relatedness (CalcPairwiseDistances, ClusterSamples); CLCbio workbench built phylogenetic trees. Using coefficient-of-variation modelling across technical triplicates, the study counted a clone as expanded if it had at least 8 unique UMIs. TCRdb's own reprocessing of the public reads used fastp at Q25 and MiXCR and kept productive beta chains. Entries that share a CDR3 protein sequence are merged under the most common genes and DNA. TCRdb's processing, not the study's, gives the V and J calls here. Present in this sample are fewer than 110,000 distinct CDR3 sequences, 9.5% to 14% of which were seen just once. More than 2.5% of the sample rests with the top ten.

The label giving this sample's time point can be read as: longitudinal time-point 3. Libraries from unsorted PBMCs were made from 2 million PBMCs kept in RNAlater at -80 degrees C until RNA extraction. Peripheral blood was subjected to Ficoll-Hypaque density gradient centrifugation to isolate PBMCs, which were then cryopreserved in liquid nitrogen. Beyond this particular receptor, the publication reports: Expanded clones from different subjects shared no identical CDR3 amino acid sequences, which suggests that TCR-beta repertoires were private in all groups. The highest TCR clonal expansion was observed in HAM/TSP patients, whereas the lowest was observed in MS patients, even when compared with healthy controls.

The TCR sequence derives from a female donor with HTLV-1-associated myelopathy (HAM/TSP). The V and J segments used are TRBV7-6 and TRBJ2-1; 11 junctional bases match TRBD2. The sequenced material came from PBMCs. The CDR3 amino acid sequence is: CASSISGGAVNEKFF. The DNA is as follows: TGTGCCAGCAGCATTAGCGGGGGGGCCGTTAATGAGAAGTTCTTC. The variable domain in full, with residues beyond the CDR3 obtained from the reference TRBV7-6 and TRBJ2-1 genes, is GAGVSQSPRYKVTKRGQDVALRCDPISGHVSLYWYRQALGQGPEFLTYFNYEAQQDKSGLPNDRFSAERPEGSISTLTIQRTEQRDSAMYRCASSISGGAVNEKFFGPGTRLTVL.